Listed below are T cell receptor beta chains from one sample, sequenced in a study of identifying expanded T cells in peripheral blood. This table comes from immunoSEQ multiplex PCR, and its TCRdb copy is limited to in-frame clones, with some not included. This table holds 70,000 or so clones, almost 90% found once. Sequenced material: blood. The receptors originated from a person aged 18 to 75 in good health. CDR3s include the opening cysteine and the closing phenylalanine or tryptophan.

v_gene	j_gene	CDR3aa
TRBV5-5	TRBJ2-1	CASSLGVLNNEQFF
TRBV7-7	TRBJ1-5	CASSPGAGQPQHF
TRBV7-2	TRBJ2-1	CASSWTETEQFF
TRBV19	TRBJ2-1	CASSPSSNNEQFF
TRBV27	TRBJ2-3	CASRDLASQSDTQYF
TRBV5-1	TRBJ2-5	CASSLIWETQYF
TRBV7-2	TRBJ2-3	CASSLGLALDTQYF
TRBV5-4	TRBJ1-2	CASSSSGLTYGYTF
TRBV2	TRBJ1-5	CASTGQSNQPQHF
TRBV19	TRBJ2-1	CASAFETGGIDEQFF
TRBV6-6	TRBJ2-3	CASRGWGSTDTQYF
TRBV7-2	TRBJ2-5	CASSSWAAGGETQYF
TRBV4-2	TRBJ1-3	CASSQAAAAGNTIYF